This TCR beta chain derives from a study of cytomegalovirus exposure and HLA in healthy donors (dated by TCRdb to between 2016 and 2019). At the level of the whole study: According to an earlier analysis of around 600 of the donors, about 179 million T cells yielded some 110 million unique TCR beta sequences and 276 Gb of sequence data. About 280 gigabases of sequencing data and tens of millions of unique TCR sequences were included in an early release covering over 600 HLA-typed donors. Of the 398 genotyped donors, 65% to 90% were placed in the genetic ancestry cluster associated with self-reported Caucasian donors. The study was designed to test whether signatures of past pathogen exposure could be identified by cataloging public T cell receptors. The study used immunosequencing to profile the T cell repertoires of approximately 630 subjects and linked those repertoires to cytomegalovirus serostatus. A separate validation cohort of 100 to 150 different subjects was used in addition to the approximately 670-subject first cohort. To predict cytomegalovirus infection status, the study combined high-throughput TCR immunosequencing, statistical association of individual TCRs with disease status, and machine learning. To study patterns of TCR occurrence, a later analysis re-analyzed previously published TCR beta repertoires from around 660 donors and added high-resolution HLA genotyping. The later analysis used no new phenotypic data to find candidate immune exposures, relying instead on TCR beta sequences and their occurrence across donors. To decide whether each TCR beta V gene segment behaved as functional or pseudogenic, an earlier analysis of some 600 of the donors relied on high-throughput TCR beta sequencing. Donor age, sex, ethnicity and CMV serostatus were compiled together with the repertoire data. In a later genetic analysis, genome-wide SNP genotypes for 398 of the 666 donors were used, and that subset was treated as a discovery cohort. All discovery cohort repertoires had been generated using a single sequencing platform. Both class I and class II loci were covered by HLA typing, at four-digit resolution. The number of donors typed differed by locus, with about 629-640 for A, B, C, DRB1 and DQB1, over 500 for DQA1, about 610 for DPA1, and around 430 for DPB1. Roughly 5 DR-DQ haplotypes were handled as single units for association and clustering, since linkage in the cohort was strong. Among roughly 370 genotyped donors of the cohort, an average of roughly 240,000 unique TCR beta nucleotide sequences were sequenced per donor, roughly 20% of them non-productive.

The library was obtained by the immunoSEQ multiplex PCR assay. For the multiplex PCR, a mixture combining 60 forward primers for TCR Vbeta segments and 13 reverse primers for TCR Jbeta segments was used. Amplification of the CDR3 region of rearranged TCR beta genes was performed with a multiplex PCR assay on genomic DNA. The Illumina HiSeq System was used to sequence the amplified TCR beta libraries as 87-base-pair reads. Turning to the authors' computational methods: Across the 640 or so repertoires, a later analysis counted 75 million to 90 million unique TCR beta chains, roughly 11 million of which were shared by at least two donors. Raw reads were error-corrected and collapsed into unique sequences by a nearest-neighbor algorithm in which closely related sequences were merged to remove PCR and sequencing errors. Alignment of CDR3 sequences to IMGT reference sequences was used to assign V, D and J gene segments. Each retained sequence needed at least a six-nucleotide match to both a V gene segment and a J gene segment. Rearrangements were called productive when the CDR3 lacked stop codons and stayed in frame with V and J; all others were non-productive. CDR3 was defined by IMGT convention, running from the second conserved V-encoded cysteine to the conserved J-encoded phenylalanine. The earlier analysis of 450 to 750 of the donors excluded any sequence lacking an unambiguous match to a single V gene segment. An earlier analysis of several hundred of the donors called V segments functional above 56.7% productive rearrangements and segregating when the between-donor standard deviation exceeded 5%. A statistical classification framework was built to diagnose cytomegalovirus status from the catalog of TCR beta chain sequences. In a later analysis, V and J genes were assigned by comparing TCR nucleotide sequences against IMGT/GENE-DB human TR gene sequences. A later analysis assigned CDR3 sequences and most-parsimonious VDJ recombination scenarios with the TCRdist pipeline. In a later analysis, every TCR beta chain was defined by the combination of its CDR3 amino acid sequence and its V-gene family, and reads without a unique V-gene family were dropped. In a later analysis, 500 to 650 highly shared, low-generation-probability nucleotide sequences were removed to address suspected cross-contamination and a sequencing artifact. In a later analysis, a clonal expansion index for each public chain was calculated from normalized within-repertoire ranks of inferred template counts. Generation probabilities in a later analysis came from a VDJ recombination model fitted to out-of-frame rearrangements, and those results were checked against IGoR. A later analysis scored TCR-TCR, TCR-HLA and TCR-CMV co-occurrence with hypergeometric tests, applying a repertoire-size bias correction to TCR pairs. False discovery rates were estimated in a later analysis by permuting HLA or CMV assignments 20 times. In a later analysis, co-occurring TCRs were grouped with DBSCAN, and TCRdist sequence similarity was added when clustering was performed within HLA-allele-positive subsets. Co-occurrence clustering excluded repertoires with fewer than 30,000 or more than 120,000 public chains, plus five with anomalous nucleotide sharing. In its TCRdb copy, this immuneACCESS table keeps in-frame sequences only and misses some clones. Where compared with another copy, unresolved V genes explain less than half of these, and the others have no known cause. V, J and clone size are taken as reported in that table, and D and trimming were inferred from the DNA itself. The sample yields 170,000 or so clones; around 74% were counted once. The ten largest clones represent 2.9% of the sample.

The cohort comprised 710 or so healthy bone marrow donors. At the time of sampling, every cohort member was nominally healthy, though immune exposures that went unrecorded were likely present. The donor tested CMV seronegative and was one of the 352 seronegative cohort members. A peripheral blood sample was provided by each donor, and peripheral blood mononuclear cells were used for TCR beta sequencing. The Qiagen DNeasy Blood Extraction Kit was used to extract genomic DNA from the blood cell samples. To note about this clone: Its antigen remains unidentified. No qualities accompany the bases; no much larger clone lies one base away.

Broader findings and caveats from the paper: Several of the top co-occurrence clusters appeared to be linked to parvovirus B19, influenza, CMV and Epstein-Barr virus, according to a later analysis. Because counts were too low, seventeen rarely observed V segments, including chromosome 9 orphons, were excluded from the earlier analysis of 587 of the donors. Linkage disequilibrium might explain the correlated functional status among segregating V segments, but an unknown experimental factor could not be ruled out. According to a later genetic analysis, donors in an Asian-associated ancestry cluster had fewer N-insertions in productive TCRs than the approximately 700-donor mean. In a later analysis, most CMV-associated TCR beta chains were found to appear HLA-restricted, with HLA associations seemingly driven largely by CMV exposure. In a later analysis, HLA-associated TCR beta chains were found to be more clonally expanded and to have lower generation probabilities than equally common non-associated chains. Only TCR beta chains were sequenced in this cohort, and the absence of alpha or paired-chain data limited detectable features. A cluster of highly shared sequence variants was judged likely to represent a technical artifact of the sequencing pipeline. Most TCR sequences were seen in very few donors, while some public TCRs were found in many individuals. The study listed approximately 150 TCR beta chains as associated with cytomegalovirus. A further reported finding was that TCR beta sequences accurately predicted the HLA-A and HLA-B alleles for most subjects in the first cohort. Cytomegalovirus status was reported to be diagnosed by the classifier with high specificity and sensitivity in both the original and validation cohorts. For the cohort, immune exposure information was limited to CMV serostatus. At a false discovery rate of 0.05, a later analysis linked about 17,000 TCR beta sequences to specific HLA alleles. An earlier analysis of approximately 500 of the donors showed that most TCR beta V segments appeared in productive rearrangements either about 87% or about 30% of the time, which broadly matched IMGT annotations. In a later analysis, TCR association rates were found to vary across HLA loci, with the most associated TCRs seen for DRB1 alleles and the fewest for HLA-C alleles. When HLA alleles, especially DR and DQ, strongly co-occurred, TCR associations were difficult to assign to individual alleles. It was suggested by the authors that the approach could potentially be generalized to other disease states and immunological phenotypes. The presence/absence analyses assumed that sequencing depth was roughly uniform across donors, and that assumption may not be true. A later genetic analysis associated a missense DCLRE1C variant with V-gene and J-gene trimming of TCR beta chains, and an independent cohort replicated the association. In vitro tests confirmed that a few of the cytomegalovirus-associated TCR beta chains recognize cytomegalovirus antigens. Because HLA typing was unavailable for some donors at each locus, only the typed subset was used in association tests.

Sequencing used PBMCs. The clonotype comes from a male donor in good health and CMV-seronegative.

The nucleotide sequence is given as TGTGCCAGCAGCGTAGCGGGTCAGGGGGCAACCTACGAGCAGTACTTC. Protein translation: CASSVAGQGATYEQYF. This sequence uses TRBV9 and TRBJ2-7; TRBD1 aligns with 8 central bases. The germline V end is reduced by 0 bases and the J end by 2 bases; junction bases left unmatched: 7. CDR1 SGDLS and CDR2 YYNGEE are derived from the germline V gene. CDR3 length: 16 amino acids, cysteine to phenylalanine. Only CDR3 DNA remains: 48 bases, in frame from the first base.